The T cell receptor beta chain under discussion was sequenced for a study of cytomegalovirus exposure and HLA in healthy donors. Study information: Genotyping showed roughly 77% of roughly 400 donors falling in the Caucasian-associated ancestry cluster.

To note about this clone: Its specificity is unknown.

PCR involved 60 Vbeta and 13 Jbeta primers. Profiling relied on immunoSEQ multiplex PCR, and the TCRdb table lists in-frame clones only, not all of them. The sample has tens of thousands of clones; around 70% are singletons. The CDR3 runs to 16 residues. Trimming removed 3 bases at V and 6 bases at J, with 18 bases between. The V gene's germline CDR1 is LNHDA and CDR2 SQIVND (reference sequence). Overall study findings and caveats: Researchers reportedly found TCR beta sequences accurately predicted most subjects' HLA-A and HLA-B alleles.

The chain employs TRBV19 and TRBJ2-1; possible D gene TRBD2, 5 bases. The clonotype was recovered from a male donor in good health and CMV-seropositive. The sequenced material came from PBMCs. The CDR3: CASSMFGLKAANEQFF. The CDR3 DNA reads as TGTGCCAGTAGTATGTTTGGCTTGAAAGCGGCCAATGAGCAGTTCTTC.